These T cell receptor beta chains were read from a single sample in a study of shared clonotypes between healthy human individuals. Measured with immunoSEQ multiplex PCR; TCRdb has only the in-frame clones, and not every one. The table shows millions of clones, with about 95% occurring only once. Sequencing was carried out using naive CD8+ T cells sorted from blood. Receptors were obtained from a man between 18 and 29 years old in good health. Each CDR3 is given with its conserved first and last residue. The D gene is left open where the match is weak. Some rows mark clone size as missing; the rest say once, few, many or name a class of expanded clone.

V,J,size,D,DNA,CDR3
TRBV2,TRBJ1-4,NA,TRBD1,TGTGCCAGCAGGGGCCCCCGGGACAGGGGTACTGAAAAACTGTTTTTT,CASRGPRDRGTEKLFF
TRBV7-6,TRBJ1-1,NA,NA,TGTGCCAGCAGCCCTGGGACAAGCACTGAAGCTTTCTTT,CASSPGTSTEAFF
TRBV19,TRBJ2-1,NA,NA,TGTGCCAGTAGTACAGAGATGTTCGAGCAGTTCTTC,CASSTEMFEQFF
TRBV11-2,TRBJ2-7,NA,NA,TGTGCCAGCAGCGCCGGACAGATAACCTACGAGCAGTACTTC,CASSAGQITYEQYF
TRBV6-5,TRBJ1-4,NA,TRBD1,TGTGCCAGCTCTCAAAGGGACAGTATAAATGAAAAACTGTTTTTT,CASSQRDSINEKLFF
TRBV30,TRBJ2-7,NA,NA,TGTGCCTGGAGCCTAGGGGACGAGCAGTACTTC,CAWSLGDEQYF
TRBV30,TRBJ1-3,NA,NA,TGTGCCTGGAGGGCAGTCGGCTCTGGAAACACCATATATTTT,CAWRAVGSGNTIYF
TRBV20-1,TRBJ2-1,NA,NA,TGCAGTGCTAGACACAATGAGCAGTTCTTC,CSARHNEQFF
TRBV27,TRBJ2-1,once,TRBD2,TGTGCCAGCAGCGATCCATCCGGGGGGGTCTCCTACAATGAGCAGTTCTTC,CASSDPSGGVSYNEQFF
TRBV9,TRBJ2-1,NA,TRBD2,TGTGCCAGCAGCCCCGGGACTAGTGTCCATGAGCAGTTCTTC,CASSPGTSVHEQFF
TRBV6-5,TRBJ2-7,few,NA,TGTGCCAGCAGGCCAGGGGGGGCGAGCGAGCAGTACTTC,CASRPGGASEQYF
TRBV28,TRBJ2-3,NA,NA,TGTGCCAGCAGTTTCCGCCCGACAGATACGCAGTATTTT,CASSFRPTDTQYF
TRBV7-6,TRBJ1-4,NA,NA,TGTGCCAGCAGCAGAACAGGGCTCCGTAATGAAAAACTGTTTTTT,CASSRTGLRNEKLFF
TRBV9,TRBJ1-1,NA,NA,TGTGCCAGCAGCGTACGAGGGGCGGGGGACACTGAAGCTTTCTTT,CASSVRGAGDTEAFF
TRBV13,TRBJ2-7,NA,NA,TGTGCCAGCAGCGCCATTAATGAGCAGTACTTC,CASSAINEQYF
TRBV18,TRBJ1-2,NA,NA,TGTGCCAGCTCACCACCCGGACCCCGACCTCATGGCTACACCTTC,CASSPPGPRPHGYTF
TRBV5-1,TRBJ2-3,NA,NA,TGCGCCAGCTGGACAGACTTAAGCACAGATACGCAGTATTTT,CASWTDLSTDTQYF
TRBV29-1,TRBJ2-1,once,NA,TGCAGCGTTGAAATCAGTGCCGCGCACTACAATGAGCAGTTCTTC,CSVEISAAHYNEQFF
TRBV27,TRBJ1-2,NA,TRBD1,TGTGCCAGCACCCCAGGGGGCTCACAAGGCTACACCTTC,CASTPGGSQGYTF
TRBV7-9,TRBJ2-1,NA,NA,TGTGCCAGCAGCTTAAGCCCCGACGAAGTCTTC,CASSLSPDEVF
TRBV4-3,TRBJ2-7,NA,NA,TGCGCCAGCAGCCAAGTCGACGCCAGAAGCTCCTACGAGCAGTACTTC,CASSQVDARSSYEQYF
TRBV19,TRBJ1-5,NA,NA,TGTGCCAGTAGTAAGGAGGGGGTTCAGCCCCAGCATTTT,CASSKEGVQPQHF
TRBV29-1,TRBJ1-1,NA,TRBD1,TGCAGCGCCGGATCCGGGACAGGGGGCTCTAGCACTGAAGCTTTCTTT,CSAGSGTGGSSTEAFF
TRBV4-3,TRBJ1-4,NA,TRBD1,TGCGCCAGCAGCCAAGATTGGGGGACAGCGAGGGAAAAACTGTTTTTT,CASSQDWGTAREKLFF
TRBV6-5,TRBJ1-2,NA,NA,TGTGCCAGCAGCCCCCTTGGGTATGGCTACACCTTC,CASSPLGYGYTF
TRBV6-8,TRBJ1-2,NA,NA,TGTGCCAGCAGTTTCCCTGGATGGGTATCGGGTTATGGCTACACCTTC,CASSFPGWVSGYGYTF
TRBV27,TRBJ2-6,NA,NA,TGTGCCAGCAGACAGGACTCTGGGGCCAACGTCCTGACTTTC,CASRQDSGANVLTF
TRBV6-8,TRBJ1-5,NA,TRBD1,TGTGCCAGCACGTCGACAGGGAATCAGCCCCAGCATTTT,CASTSTGNQPQHF
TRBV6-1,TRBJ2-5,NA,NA,TGTGCCAGCAGTGATCCTGGACAGAGGCCTCAAGAGACCCAGTACTTC,CASSDPGQRPQETQYF
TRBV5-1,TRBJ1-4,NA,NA,TGCGCCAGCAGCTTGGATATGGAGGCAGGGAATGAAAAACTGTTTTTT,CASSLDMEAGNEKLFF
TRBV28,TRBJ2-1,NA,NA,TGTGCCAGCAGTACCACCCGGTATGAGCAGTTCTTC,CASSTTRYEQFF
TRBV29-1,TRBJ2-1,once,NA,TGCAGCGTTTCAGGTCAAGAACTACCCTACAATGAGCAGTTCTTC,CSVSGQELPYNEQFF